This T cell receptor (beta chain) comes out of a study of T cell responses to AZD1222 COVID-19 vaccine. Whole-study results and caveats: The CD4 TCRs associated with vaccination extended across spike and predominated at 160-218 and 743-854. Reportedly, nearly half of unique spike TCRs recognized epitopes outside B.1.351/B.1.1.7 mutations. Donors were largely white British and mainly female; clonal diversity was possibly underestimated.

The V gene lost 6 bases and the J gene lost 7 bases, with 12 bases spanning the gap. The CDR3 runs to 13 residues. A note on this clone: Its matching antigen is unknown.

Data came from immunoSEQ multiplex PCR; TCRdb stores just in-frame clones and leaves some out. The sample has 140,000 to 150,000 clones, about nine tenths seen once. Second-dose schedules of about 4 or about 12 weeks were combined. The specimen was peripheral blood, collected 28 days after the second AZD1222 dose. This rearrangement joins TRBV12-3 or TRBV12-4 to TRBJ2-2, with D unresolved. The TCR sequence derives from an adult who received the AZD1222 COVID-19 vaccine. For the CDR3, the DNA is TGTGCCAGCAGGCAAATCAGTAGCGGGGAGCTGTTTTTT. Residues: CASRQISSGELFF.